What follows is one T cell receptor beta chain and its context. Its antigen is currently unknown. The V end was cut by 4 bases, the J end by 8 bases, with 9 bases between. There are 12 residues in the CDR3. Germline CDR1 reads SGHAT; CDR2 reads FQNNGV. TCRdb re-called the RT-PCR reads with MiXCR, one entry per CDR3 protein. The sample lists around 710,000 distinct CDR3 sequences; roughly 14% were seen once. The data were obtained in a study of response to subunit inactivated influenza vaccine. Study findings and constraints: Authors suggested that a seasonal influenza vaccination recruits few new T cells each time.

Sequencing used PBMCs from blood, obtained approximately 15 days before vaccination. The TCR was taken from a man aged 50 or older who received an inactivated influenza vaccine. The V call is TRBV11-2, the J call TRBJ2-1, with no clear D. CDR3 in DNA: TGTGCCAGCAGCTCCACTCGGTATGAGCAGTTCTTC. Its protein is CASSSTRYEQFF.